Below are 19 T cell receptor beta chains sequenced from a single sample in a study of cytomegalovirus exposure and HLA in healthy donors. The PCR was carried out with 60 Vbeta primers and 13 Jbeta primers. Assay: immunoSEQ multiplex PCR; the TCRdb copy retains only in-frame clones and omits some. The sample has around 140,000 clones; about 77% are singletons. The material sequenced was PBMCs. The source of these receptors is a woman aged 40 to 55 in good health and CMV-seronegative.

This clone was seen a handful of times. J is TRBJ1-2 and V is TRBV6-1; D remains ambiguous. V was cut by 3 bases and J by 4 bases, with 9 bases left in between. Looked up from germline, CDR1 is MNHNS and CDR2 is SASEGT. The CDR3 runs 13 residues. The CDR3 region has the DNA TGTGCCAGCAGTGAGGGCAGTCCCTATGGCTACACCTTC. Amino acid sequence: CASSEGSPYGYTF.

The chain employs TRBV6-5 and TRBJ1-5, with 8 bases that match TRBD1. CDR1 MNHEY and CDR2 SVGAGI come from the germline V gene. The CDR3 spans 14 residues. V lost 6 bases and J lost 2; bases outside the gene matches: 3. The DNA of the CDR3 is TGTGCCAGCAGAGGACAGGGTGGCAATCAGCCCCAGCATTTT. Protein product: CASRGQGGNQPQHF.

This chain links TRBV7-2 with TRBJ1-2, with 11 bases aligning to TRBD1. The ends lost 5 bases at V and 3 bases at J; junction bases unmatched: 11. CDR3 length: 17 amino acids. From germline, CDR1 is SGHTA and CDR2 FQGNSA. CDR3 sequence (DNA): TGTGCCAGCAGCCAGGACAGGGGGCGCATGTTACACTATGGCTACACCTTC. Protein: CASSQDRGRMLHYGYTF. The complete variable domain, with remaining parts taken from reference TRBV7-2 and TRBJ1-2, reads GAGVSQSPSNKVTEKGKDVELRCDPISGHTALYWYRQSLGQGLEFLIYFQGNSAPDKSGLPSDRFSAERTGGSVSTLTIQRTQQEDSAVYLCASSQDRGRMLHYGYTFGSGTRLTVV.

The CDR3 loop is CASSLAPTEMNSPLHF. The DNA of the CDR3 is TGCGCCAGCAGCTTGGCCCCAACAGAAATGAATTCACCCCTCCACTTT. The chain joins TRBV5-1 to TRBJ1-6, with unresolved D. With 0 bases removed from V and 7 bases from J, the gap between germline ends came to 14 bases. The CDR3 covers 16 residues. Germline CDR1 reads SGHRS; CDR2 reads YFSETQ.

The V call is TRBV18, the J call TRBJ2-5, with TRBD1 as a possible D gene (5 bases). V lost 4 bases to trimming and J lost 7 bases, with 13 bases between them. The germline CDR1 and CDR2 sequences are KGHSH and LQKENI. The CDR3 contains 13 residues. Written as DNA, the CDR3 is TGTGCCAGCTCACAGGGCAGGGAAGGGACCCAGTACTTC. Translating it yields CASSQGREGTQYF.

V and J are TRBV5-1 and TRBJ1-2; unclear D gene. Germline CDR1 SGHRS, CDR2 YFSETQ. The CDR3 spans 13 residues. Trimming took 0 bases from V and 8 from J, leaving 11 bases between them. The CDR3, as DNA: TGCGCCAGCAGCTTGGACACCGTCGGGGGCTACACCTTC. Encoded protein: CASSLDTVGGYTF. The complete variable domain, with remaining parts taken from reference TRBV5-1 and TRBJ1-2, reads KAGVTQTPRYLIKTRGQQVTLSCSPISGHRSVSWYQQTPGQGLQFLFEYFSETQRNKGNFPGRFSGRQFSNSRSEMNVSTLELGDSALYLCASSLDTVGGYTFGSGTRLTVV.

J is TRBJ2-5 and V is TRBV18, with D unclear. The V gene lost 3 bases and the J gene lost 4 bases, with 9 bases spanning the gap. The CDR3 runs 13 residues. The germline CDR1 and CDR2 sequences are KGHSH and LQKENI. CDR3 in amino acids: CASSPRVRETQYF. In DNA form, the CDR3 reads TGTGCCAGCTCACCTCGAGTACGAGAGACCCAGTACTTC.

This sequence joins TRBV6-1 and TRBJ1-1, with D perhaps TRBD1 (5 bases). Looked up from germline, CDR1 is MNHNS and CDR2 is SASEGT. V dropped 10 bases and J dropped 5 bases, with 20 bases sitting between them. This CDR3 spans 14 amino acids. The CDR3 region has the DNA TGTGCCATCTTCTCCACGGGGAGGGGTACTGAAGCTTTCTTT. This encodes CAIFSTGRGTEAFF.

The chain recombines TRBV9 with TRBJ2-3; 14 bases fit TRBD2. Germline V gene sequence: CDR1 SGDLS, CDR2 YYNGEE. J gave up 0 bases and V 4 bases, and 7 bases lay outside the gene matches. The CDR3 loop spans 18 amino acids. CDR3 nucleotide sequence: TGTGCCAGCAGCCCGACTAGCGGGGGGGCCGATAGCACAGATACGCAGTATTTT. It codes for CASSPTSGGADSTDTQYF.

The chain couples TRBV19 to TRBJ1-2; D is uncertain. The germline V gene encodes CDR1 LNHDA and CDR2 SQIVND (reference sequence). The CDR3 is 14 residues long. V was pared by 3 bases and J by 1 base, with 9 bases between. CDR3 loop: CASSMVERNYGYTF. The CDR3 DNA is TGTGCCAGTAGTATGGTGGAGCGTAACTATGGCTACACCTTC.

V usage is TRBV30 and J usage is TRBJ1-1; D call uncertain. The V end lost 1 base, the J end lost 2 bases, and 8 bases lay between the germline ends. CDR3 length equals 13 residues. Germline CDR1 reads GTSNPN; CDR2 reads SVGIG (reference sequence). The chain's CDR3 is CAWSGYLNTEAFF. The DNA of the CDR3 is TGTGCCTGGAGTGGCTACTTAAACACTGAAGCTTTCTTT. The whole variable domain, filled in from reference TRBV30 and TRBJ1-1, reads SQTIHQWPATLVQPVGSPLSLECTVEGTSNPNLYWYRQAAGRGLQLLFYSVGIGQISSEVPQNLSASRPQDRQFILSSKKLLLSDSGFYLCAWSGYLNTEAFFGQGTRLTVV.

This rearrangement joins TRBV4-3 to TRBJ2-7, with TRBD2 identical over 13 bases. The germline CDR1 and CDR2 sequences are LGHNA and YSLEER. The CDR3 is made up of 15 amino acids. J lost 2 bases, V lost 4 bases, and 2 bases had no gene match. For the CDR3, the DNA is TGCGCCAGCAGCCCAGGGACTAGCGGGACCTACGAGCAGTACTTC. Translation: CASSPGTSGTYEQYF.

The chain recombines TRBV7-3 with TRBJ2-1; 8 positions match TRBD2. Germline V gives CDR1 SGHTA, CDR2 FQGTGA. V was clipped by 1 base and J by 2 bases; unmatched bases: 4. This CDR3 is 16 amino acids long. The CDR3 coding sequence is TGTGCCAGCAGCTTAAGAGCGGGGGACACCTACAATGAGCAGTTCTTC. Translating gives CASSLRAGDTYNEQFF.

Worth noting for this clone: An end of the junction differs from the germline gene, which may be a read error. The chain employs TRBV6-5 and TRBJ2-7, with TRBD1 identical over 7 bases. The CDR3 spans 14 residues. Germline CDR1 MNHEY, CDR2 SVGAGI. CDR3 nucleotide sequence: TGTGTCAGCAGTACAGGGGAGACCAAGTACGAGCAGTACTTC. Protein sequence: CVSSTGETKYEQYF.

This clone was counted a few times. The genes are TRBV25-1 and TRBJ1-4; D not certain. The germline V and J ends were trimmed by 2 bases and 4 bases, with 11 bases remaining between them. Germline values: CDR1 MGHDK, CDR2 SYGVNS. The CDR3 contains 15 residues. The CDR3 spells CASSERLRNNEKLFF. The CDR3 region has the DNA TGTGCCAGCAGTGAACGACTGAGAAATAATGAAAAACTGTTTTTT.

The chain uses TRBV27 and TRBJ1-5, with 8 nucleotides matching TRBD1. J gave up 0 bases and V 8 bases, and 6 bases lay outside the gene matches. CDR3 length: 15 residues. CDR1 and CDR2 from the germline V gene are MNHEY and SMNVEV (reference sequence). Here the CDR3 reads CASARTGLSNQPQHF. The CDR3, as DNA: TGTGCCAGCGCCCGGACAGGGCTTAGCAATCAGCCCCAGCATTTT.

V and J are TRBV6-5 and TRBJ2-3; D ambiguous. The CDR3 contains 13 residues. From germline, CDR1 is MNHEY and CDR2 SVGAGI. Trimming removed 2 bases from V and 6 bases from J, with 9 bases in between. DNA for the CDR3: TGTGCCAGCAGTTACCGACCCGGGGATACGCAGTATTTT. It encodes CASSYRPGDTQYF.

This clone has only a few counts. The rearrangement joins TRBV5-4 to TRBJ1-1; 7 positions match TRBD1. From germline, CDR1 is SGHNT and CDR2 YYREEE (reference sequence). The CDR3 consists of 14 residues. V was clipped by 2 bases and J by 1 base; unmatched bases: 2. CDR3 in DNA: TGTGCCAGCAGCTTACGGACAGGGAACACTGAAGCTTTCTTT. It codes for CASSLRTGNTEAFF.

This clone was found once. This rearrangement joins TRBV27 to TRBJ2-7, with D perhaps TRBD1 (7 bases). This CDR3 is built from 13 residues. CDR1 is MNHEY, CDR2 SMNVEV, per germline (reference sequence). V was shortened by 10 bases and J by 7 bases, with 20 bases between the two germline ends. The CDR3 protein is CATRQGIAGEQYF. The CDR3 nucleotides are TGTGCCACCCGACAGGGCATCGCGGGAGAGCAGTACTTC.